The 19 T cell receptor beta chains presented below share a single source sample, sequenced in a study of HIV-infected patients and healthy controls. Around 0.5 ug RNA was reverse transcribed with alpha and beta constant-region primers. Separate chain-specific third strand synthesis with multiplexing indices produced the alpha and beta libraries. TCRdb used MiXCR to reprocess the 5' RACE reads, holding one entry per CDR3 protein. The sample has about 6,600 distinct CDR3 sequences; 8.5% to 12% are singletons. Roughly three months, about 14 weeks, into antiretroviral therapy, follow-up blood was collected. All unsorted peripheral T cells were captured because whole blood was used without fractionation. Sequencing used blood, obtained during antiretroviral therapy. These receptors were taken from an adult with HIV infection.

This clonotype showed up just once. The germline gene is not matched at one end of the junction; a read error may be the cause. This sequence joins TRBV29-1 and TRBJ1-1; D remains ambiguous. CDR3 size: 12 residues. Germline V CDR1 and CDR2: SQVTM, ANQGSEA. This CDR3 is CSVGTVNAEAFF. CDR3 DNA sequence: TGCAGCGTTGGGACGGTGAACGCTGAAGCTTTCTTT.

This clonotype was found many times. This rearrangement joins TRBV19 to TRBJ1-5; a weak D match, TRBD1 (6 bases). Trimming stripped 5 bases from V and 0 bases from J, with 11 bases between. This CDR3 has 15 residues. In germline, CDR1 is LNHDA, CDR2 SQIVND (reference sequence). DNA for the CDR3: TGTGCCAGTAGTTGGGACACTTATAGCAATCAGCCCCAGCATTTT. Protein: CASSWDTYSNQPQHF.

This clonotype has just a few counts. This sequence joins TRBV7-9 and TRBJ1-5; D unresolved. The germline gives CDR1 SEHNR, CDR2 FQNEAQ (reference sequence). This CDR3 is 16 amino acids long. V was pared by 6 bases and J by 10 bases, with 25 bases between. Here the CDR3 DNA reads TGTGCCAGCAGTGCTTCGGCGTTGGCCCCAGGAATACCCCAGCATTTT. Its protein product is CASSASALAPGIPQHF.

This clonotype was seen many times. The chain is built from TRBV12-3 or TRBV12-4 and TRBJ2-5, with TRBD2 matching over 16 bases. Unmatched junction bases numbered 11, after V lost 2 bases and J lost 2 bases. The CDR3 covers 20 residues. CDR3 sequence (DNA): TGTGCCAGCAGTTTATCTCTCGGGACTAGCGGGGGGGCGGAGCAAGAGACCCAGTACTTC. It encodes CASSLSLGTSGGAEQETQYF.

The chain links TRBV7-6 to TRBJ2-5; either TRBD1 or TRBD2 may fit D (5 bases each). Trimming stripped 5 bases from V and 1 base from J, with 14 bases between. CDR1 and CDR2 from the germline V gene are SGHVS and FNYEAQ. The CDR3 loop spans 15 amino acids. The CDR3 DNA is TGTGCCAGCAGCGTCAGAGGGGCACCCCAAGAGACCCAGTACTTC. It encodes CASSVRGAPQETQYF.

The gene calls are TRBV29-1 and TRBJ2-7; 9 nucleotides match TRBD1. The germline V gene encodes CDR1 SQVTM and CDR2 ANQGSEA. This CDR3 region has 12 residues. V trimming: 5 bases; J trimming: 5 bases; junction bases outside the gene matches: 4. As DNA, the CDR3 is TGCAGCGTTACAGGGGGCCTGGACGAGCAGTACTTC. Translation: CSVTGGLDEQYF.

This clonotype was seen many times. The chain carries TRBV5-5 and TRBJ2-2; the D gene could be TRBD1 or TRBD2 (5 bases each). The CDR3 sequence is 16 residues long. V lost 3 bases and J lost 4, with 16 bases in between. Germline CDR1 and CDR2: SGHKS and YYEKEE (reference sequence). This CDR3 is CASSSAVPGSTGELFF. CDR3 bases: TGTGCCAGCAGCTCCGCCGTTCCAGGGAGCACCGGGGAGCTGTTTTTT.

By sample share, this clonotype is medium-sized. The V and J genes are TRBV5-1 and TRBJ2-5, with a weak D call TRBD2 (7 bases). CDR1 SGHRS and CDR2 YFSETQ come from the germline V gene. V dropped 3 bases and J dropped 4 bases, with 13 bases sitting between them. The CDR3 is 14 amino acids. CDR3 sequence: CASSSYREGETQYF. CDR3 bases: TGCGCCAGCAGCTCGTACAGGGAGGGAGAGACCCAGTACTTC.

There are many counts of this clonotype. Here the CDR3 DNA reads TGTGCCAGCAGGCTTTCCCCGTCGGAGACCCAGTACTTC. Its translation: CASRLSPSETQYF. This chain connects TRBV12-3 or TRBV12-4 to TRBJ2-5, with D unclear. Trimming removed 6 bases at V and 5 bases at J, with 13 bases between. The CDR3 length is 13 residues.

This clonotype is medium-sized in the sample. The J gene is TRBJ2-7, the V gene TRBV18; D not certain. In germline, CDR1 is KGHSH, CDR2 LQKENI. The CDR3 extends over 13 amino acids. Between the trimmed V and J ends, which lost 2 bases and 2 bases, there was a span of 7 bases. The DNA for the CDR3 is TGTGCCAGCTCACCATACTCCACCTACGAGCAGTACTTC. This encodes CASSPYSTYEQYF.

Many counts were recorded for this clonotype. The chain combines TRBV28 with TRBJ1-2; 12 nucleotides match TRBD1. Trimming removed 8 bases from V and 7 bases from J; junction bases left unmatched: 14. The CDR3 is made up of 16 amino acids. Germline loops: CDR1 MDHEN, CDR2 SYDVKM. CDR3 sequence reads: CASLGTGGELSTGYTF. The CDR3, as DNA: TGTGCCAGCCTTGGGACAGGGGGCGAATTATCCACTGGCTACACCTTC.

The table lists this clonotype with many counts. This sequence joins TRBV20-1 and TRBJ2-4; D tentatively fits TRBD1 or TRBD2 (5 bases each). The CDR3 extends over 16 amino acids. Per the germline V gene, CDR1 is DFQATT and CDR2 is SNEGSKA (reference sequence). V lost 3 bases to trimming and J lost 0 bases, with 15 bases between them. The CDR3: CSASPFGGLAKNIQYF. In DNA form, the CDR3 reads TGCAGTGCTAGCCCTTTTGGGGGATTAGCCAAAAACATTCAGTACTTC.

In this sample, this clonotype turned up many times. This chain connects TRBV12-3 or TRBV12-4 to TRBJ2-2, with 7 positions matching TRBD1. The ends lost 6 bases at V and 6 bases at J; junction bases unmatched: 1. The CDR3 sequence is 12 residues long. CDR3 DNA sequence: TGTGCCAGCAGGCAGGGGGCCGGGGAGCTGTTTTTT. This sequence encodes CASRQGAGELFF.

This clonotype is labeled medium-sized (0.01 to 0.1%). V gene TRBV3-1 combines with J gene TRBJ2-1, with D perhaps matching TRBD1 (6 bases). Trimming removed 5 bases from V and 6 bases from J, with 11 bases in between. This CDR3 region has 13 residues. CDR1 LGHDT and CDR2 YNNKEL come from the germline V gene (reference sequence). CDR3 DNA: TGTGCCAGCAGCGCTGACAGGTTCAATGAGCAGTTCTTC. Translating gives CASSADRFNEQFF.

There are many counts of this clonotype. The chain carries TRBV29-1 and TRBJ1-2; D gene unclear. The germline V gene encodes CDR1 SQVTM and CDR2 ANQGSEA. The CDR3 totals 13 residues. Deletions cut 5 bases from V and 4 bases from J, with 14 bases between. The CDR3, as DNA: TGCAGCGTTCGGTTGATAGGCGGCTATGGCTACACCTTC. It is translated as CSVRLIGGYGYTF.

This clonotype was observed a handful of times. CDR3 in DNA: TGTGCCAGCAGCCGGCGATGGTCTAGCACAGATACGCAGTATTTT. It codes for CASSRRWSSTDTQYF. This chain uses TRBV6-5 with TRBJ2-3; the D is unclear. Germline V CDR1 and CDR2: MNHEY, SVGAGI. The V and J ends lost 6 bases and 0 bases respectively, with 13 bases between them. The CDR3 runs 15 residues.

This clonotype was seen once. The chain recombines TRBV4-2 with TRBJ1-2, with D uncertain. The germline CDR1 and CDR2 sequences are LGHNA and YNFKEQ. CDR3 length: 15 residues. V lost 0 bases to trimming and J lost 4 bases, with 12 bases between them. CDR3 residues: CASSQELRGGYGYTF. In DNA, the CDR3 is TGTGCCAGCAGCCAAGAGCTAAGAGGAGGCTATGGCTACACCTTC.

This clonotype counts as medium-sized. This chain joins TRBV11-2 and TRBJ2-3, with TRBD2 matching 8 bases. Trimming removed 5 bases from V and 1 base from J; junction bases left unmatched: 5. From germline, CDR1 is SGHAT and CDR2 FQNNGV. CDR3 size: 15 residues. The DNA for the CDR3 is TGTGCCAGCAGCGCGCAACTAGCGGGCACAGATACGCAGTATTTT. Amino acids: CASSAQLAGTDTQYF.

The V call is TRBV6-6, the J call TRBJ1-2; D is unresolved. This CDR3 is 12 amino acids long. The germline gives CDR1 MNHNY, CDR2 SVGAGI (reference sequence). Trimming left V 5 bases short and J 2 bases short, with 6 bases between. The CDR3 loop is CASSPLNYGYTF. The CDR3 nucleotides are TGTGCCAGCAGTCCCCTGAACTATGGCTACACCTTC.